These T cell receptor beta chains were read from a single sample in a study of response to subunit inactivated influenza vaccine. A single record per CDR3 protein comes from TCRdb applying MiXCR to the RT-PCR reads. The table lists some 550,000 distinct CDR3 sequences, under 30% of them singletons. The same sample was also used in a study of T cells expressing NK-cell markers.

The sequencing here drew on CD4+ T cells sorted from PBMCs, taken about 12 days after vaccination. These receptors were obtained from a man between 50 and 59 years old who received an inactivated influenza vaccine. Each CDR3 is given with its conserved first and last residue. Each record gives: D gene, V gene, J gene, clone size, CDR3 protein, CDR3 DNA. D genes are given only for firm matches. Part of the rows lack a size; the others show once, few, many or a class for expanded clones.

D gene: TRBD2; V gene: TRBV3-1; J gene: TRBJ2-4; clone size: .; CDR3 protein: CASSPREGSGKVAKNIQYF; CDR3 DNA: TGTGCCAGCAGCCCAAGGGAGGGTAGCGGAAAGGTAGCCAAAAACATTCAGTACTTC
D gene: TRBD2; V gene: TRBV7-2; J gene: TRBJ2-3; clone size: few; CDR3 protein: CASSHSGSDTQYF; CDR3 DNA: TGTGCCAGCAGCCATAGCGGGTCCGATACGCAGTATTTT
D gene: .; V gene: TRBV7-9; J gene: TRBJ1-4; clone size: .; CDR3 protein: CASTPRDGNEKLFF; CDR3 DNA: TGTGCCAGCACCCCCCGGGACGGCAATGAAAAACTGTTTTTT
D gene: .; V gene: TRBV12-3/TRBV12-4; J gene: TRBJ1-2; clone size: many; CDR3 protein: CASSPLGRPNYGYTF; CDR3 DNA: TGTGCCAGCAGCCCCCTGGGGAGACCTAACTATGGCTACACCTTC
D gene: TRBD1; V gene: TRBV2; J gene: TRBJ2-1; clone size: .; CDR3 protein: CASSHGQGAFNEQFF; CDR3 DNA: TGTGCCAGCAGCCATGGACAGGGGGCTTTTAATGAGCAGTTCTTC
D gene: .; V gene: TRBV6-1; J gene: TRBJ2-7; clone size: .; CDR3 protein: CASSASGTLRYEQYF; CDR3 DNA: TGTGCCAGCAGTGCATCCGGGACACTTAGGTACGAGCAGTACTTC
D gene: TRBD1; V gene: TRBV3-1; J gene: TRBJ2-5; clone size: .; CDR3 protein: CASSQGTGRVETQYF; CDR3 DNA: TGTGCCAGCAGCCAGGGGACAGGGAGGGTGGAGACCCAGTACTTC
D gene: .; V gene: TRBV5-1; J gene: TRBJ1-1; clone size: .; CDR3 protein: CASSWNQNTEAFF; CDR3 DNA: TGCGCCAGCAGCTGGAACCAGAACACTGAAGCTTTCTTT
D gene: TRBD2; V gene: TRBV11-2; J gene: TRBJ2-1; clone size: .; CDR3 protein: CASSPGTSGRGPYNEQFF; CDR3 DNA: TGTGCCAGCAGCCCAGGGACTAGCGGGAGAGGACCCTACAATGAGCAGTTCTTC
D gene: TRBD1; V gene: TRBV5-6; J gene: TRBJ2-3; clone size: .; CDR3 protein: CASSPLDRGTDTQYF; CDR3 DNA: TGTGCCAGCAGCCCTCTCGACAGGGGGACAGATACGCAGTATTTT
D gene: .; V gene: TRBV24-1; J gene: TRBJ2-1; clone size: few; CDR3 protein: CATSLSPGYNEQFF; CDR3 DNA: TGTGCCACCAGTCTCTCGCCAGGTTACAATGAGCAGTTCTTC
D gene: .; V gene: TRBV9; J gene: TRBJ2-3; clone size: .; CDR3 protein: CASSGHRAVDTQYF; CDR3 DNA: TGTGCCAGCAGCGGTCACAGGGCGGTAGATACGCAGTATTTT
D gene: .; V gene: TRBV4-3; J gene: TRBJ1-6; clone size: .; CDR3 protein: CASSPRTKNSPLHF; CDR3 DNA: TGCGCCAGCAGCCCTCGGACAAAAAATTCACCCCTCCACTTT
D gene: .; V gene: TRBV7-8; J gene: TRBJ1-3; clone size: few; CDR3 protein: CASSFSRVLTGNTIYF; CDR3 DNA: TGTGCCAGCAGCTTTAGTAGGGTTCTCACTGGAAACACCATATATTTT